A few counts support the clone carrying this TCR beta chain. Its antigen is currently unknown. The data are from a study of T-cell memory formation after mild COVID-19. Findings and limits, study-wide: CD4+ contracting clones were found mainly in CM and EM, and CD8+ ones in EMRA.

Trimming cost V 7 bases and J 7 bases, with 8 bases left between them. The V gene's germline CDR1 is MNHEY and CDR2 SVGAGI. The CDR3 spans 12 residues. Via MiXCR, TCRdb re-called the 5' RACE reads, giving one row per CDR3 protein. The sample has 100,000 to 150,000 distinct CDR3 sequences; about 15% are singletons. The V and J genes are TRBV6-5 and TRBJ1-6; D gene unclear. The receptor's source is a man aged 18 to 30 who had mild COVID-19 (a few samples of this study predate the infection). Cell type and time point are not known. Sequences were obtained from PBMCs or a T cell subset sorted from them (not recorded which). CDR3 sequence: CASKLGNSPLHF. The CDR3 region has the DNA TGTGCCAGCAAGTTGGGGAATTCACCCCTCCACTTT.